This TCR beta chain was obtained from a study of CD8+ T cells in alopecia areata. The CDR3 has 12 amino acids. Germline assignment: CDR1 SEHNR and CDR2 FQNEAQ (reference sequence). V dropped 5 bases and J dropped 7 bases, with 9 bases sitting between them. The authors extracted RNA and reverse transcribed it into cDNA as the sequencing template. Produced via immunoSEQ multiplex PCR; TCRdb's table is partial and in-frame only. This table holds about 150,000 clones, 87% found once. This clone was observed a handful of times. Peripheral blood samples and lesional scalp punch biopsies were obtained from alopecia areata patients.

V gene TRBV7-9 combines with J gene TRBJ2-1; no clear D gene. The sample in question was CD8+ T cells sorted from blood, obtained at week 0. The TCR was taken from a human donor with alopecia areata. CDR3 sequence (DNA): TGTGCCAGCAGCAACCCGTCGAATGAGCAGTTCTTC. Translated: CASSNPSNEQFF.